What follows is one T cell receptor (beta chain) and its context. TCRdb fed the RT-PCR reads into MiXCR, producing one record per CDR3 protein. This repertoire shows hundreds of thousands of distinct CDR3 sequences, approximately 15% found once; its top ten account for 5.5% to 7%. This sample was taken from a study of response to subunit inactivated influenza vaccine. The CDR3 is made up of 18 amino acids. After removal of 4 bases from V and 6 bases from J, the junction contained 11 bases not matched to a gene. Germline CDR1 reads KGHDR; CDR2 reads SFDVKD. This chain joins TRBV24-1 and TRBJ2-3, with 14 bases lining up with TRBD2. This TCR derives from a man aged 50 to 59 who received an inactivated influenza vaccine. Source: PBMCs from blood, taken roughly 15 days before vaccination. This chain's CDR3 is CATSEKPGLAGDGDTQYF. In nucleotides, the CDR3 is TGTGCCACCAGTGAAAAACCGGGACTAGCGGGAGATGGGGATACGCAGTATTTT.